This entry lists 21 T cell receptor beta chains sequenced from one sample in a study of T cell responses to AZD1222 COVID-19 vaccine. The data were produced by immunoSEQ multiplex PCR, yet TCRdb's version contains in-frame clones alone and is incomplete. The sample gives more than 110,000 clones, 92% of which show up once; around 3.5% is in the top ten. The material was peripheral blood, obtained 28 days after the second AZD1222 dose. The source is an adult who received the AZD1222 COVID-19 vaccine.

The sample holds a few counts of this clone. The CDR3 nucleotides read TGTGCCAGCAGGGGAATAGCGGGAGGGTATGAGCAGTACTTC. Amino acids: CASRGIAGGYEQYF. The gene calls are TRBV27 and TRBJ2-7; 11 positions match TRBD2. From germline, CDR1 is MNHEY and CDR2 SMNVEV (reference sequence). The CDR3 loop spans 14 amino acids. Trimming took 6 bases from V and 7 from J; bases not matched to a gene: 8.

This chain uses TRBV28 with TRBJ1-2, with D unresolved. Germline V gene lookup returns CDR1 MDHEN and CDR2 SYDVKM. The V end lost 5 bases, the J end lost 3 bases, and 4 bases lay between the germline ends. This CDR3 contains 11 residues. The CDR3 coding sequence is TGTGCCAGCAGTAGGGACTATGGCTACACCTTC. Protein: CASSRDYGYTF.

The V and J genes are TRBV30 and TRBJ2-3; D remains unclear. Germline assignment: CDR1 GTSNPN and CDR2 SVGIG (reference sequence). The CDR3 is 15 residues long. The germline V and J ends were trimmed by 4 bases and 0 bases, with 14 bases remaining between them. The CDR3 sequence: CAWTPSGGSTDTQYF. The CDR3 coding sequence is TGTGCCTGGACCCCAAGTGGCGGAAGCACAGATACGCAGTATTTT.

The V gene is TRBV9, the J gene TRBJ2-7; no firm D call. Germline CDR1 is SGDLS and CDR2 is YYNGEE. The CDR3 has 15 amino acids. Trimming pared 0 bases from V and 6 bases from J, leaving 16 bases between. The CDR3 DNA is TGTGCCAGCAGCGTAGACCCTGGGTTCTCGCTCGAGCAGTACTTC. It encodes CASSVDPGFSLEQYF. Full variable domain (remainder filled in from reference TRBV9 and TRBJ2-7): DSGVTQTPKHLITATGQRVTLRCSPRSGDLSVYWYQQSLDQGLQFLIQYYNGEERAKGNILERFSAQQFPDLHSELNLSSLELGDSALYFCASSVDPGFSLEQYFGPGTRLTVT.

This chain connects TRBV4-2 to TRBJ2-3; a possible D gene is TRBD2 (5 bases). CDR1 and CDR2 from the germline V gene are LGHNA and YNFKEQ. Trimming removed 0 bases at V and 2 bases at J, with 9 bases between. This CDR3 has 15 amino acids. CDR3 nucleotides: TGTGCCAGCAGCCAAGAACCGGGGTTCACAGATACGCAGTATTTT. Its translation: CASSQEPGFTDTQYF.

The chain joins TRBV5-4 to TRBJ2-1; TRBD1 aligns across 12 bases. The germline V gene encodes CDR1 SGHNT and CDR2 YYREEE (reference sequence). Trimming took 6 bases from V and 6 from J; bases not matched to a gene: 4. The CDR3 runs to 14 residues. The CDR3 is CASIGTGGFNEQFF. In DNA, the CDR3 is TGTGCCAGCATCGGGACAGGGGGCTTCAATGAGCAGTTCTTC. The whole variable domain, filled in from reference TRBV5-4 and TRBJ2-1, reads ETGVTQSPTHLIKTRGQQVTLRCSSQSGHNTVSWYQQALGQGPQFIFQYYREEENGRGNFPPRFSGLQFPNYSSELNVNALELDDSALYLCASIGTGGFNEQFFGPGTRLTVL.

The gene calls are TRBV7-9 and TRBJ2-5, with D perhaps being TRBD1 or TRBD2 (6 bases each). Trimming pared 1 base from V and 5 bases from J, leaving 14 bases between. The germline V gene has CDR1 SEHNR and CDR2 FQNEAQ (reference sequence). The CDR3 spans 15 residues. The CDR3, as DNA: TGTGCCAGCAGCTTAGTAGGGGGGAAGGCGGAGACCCAGTACTTC. Protein product: CASSLVGGKAETQYF. The whole variable domain, filled in from reference TRBV7-9 and TRBJ2-5, reads DTGVSQNPRHKITKRGQNVTFRCDPISEHNRLYWYRQTLGQGPEFLTYFQNEAQLEKSRLLSDRFSAERPKGSFSTLEIQRTEQGDSAMYLCASSLVGGKAETQYFGPGTRLLVL.

This clone was detected once. The chain recombines TRBV6-6 with TRBJ2-2; D may match TRBD1 or TRBD2 (5 bases each). The CDR3 contains 16 residues. CDR1 MNHNY and CDR2 SVGAGI come from the germline V gene (reference sequence). Trimming shortened V by 0 bases and J by 6 bases, and 14 bases separated the two germline ends. The CDR3 sequence is CASSYSTGTLPGELFF. CDR3 DNA: TGTGCCAGCAGTTACTCTACCGGGACCCTCCCCGGGGAGCTGTTTTTT.

The table lists this clone with a few counts. In DNA form, the CDR3 reads TGCGCCAGCAGCCAGGATAGCGGGAGGGAAAGGGAGCAGTTCTTC. Protein sequence: CASSQDSGREREQFF. The V call is TRBV4-1, the J call TRBJ2-1, with 11 bases aligning to TRBD2. Germline V gives CDR1 MGHRA, CDR2 YSYEKL. The CDR3 consists of 15 residues. J lost 10 bases, V lost 3 bases, and 8 bases had no gene match.

This chain links TRBV5-1 with TRBJ2-1; either TRBD1 or TRBD2 may fit D (7 bases each). Germline CDR1 is SGHRS and CDR2 is YFSETQ. V was clipped by 3 bases and J by 10 bases, with 23 bases between them. CDR3 length: 16 amino acids. The CDR3 region is CASSSRRGRAEGEQFF. CDR3 DNA sequence: TGCGCCAGCAGCTCCCGCAGGGGGAGGGCTGAGGGGGAGCAGTTCTTC.

The rearrangement joins TRBV7-9 to TRBJ1-2; D is possibly TRBD1 (5 bases). CDR1 SEHNR and CDR2 FQNEAQ come from the germline V gene (reference sequence). This CDR3 has 18 amino acids. Trimming took 1 base from V and 2 from J, leaving 20 bases between them. This chain's CDR3 is CASSLVPPVQGENYGYTF. As DNA, the CDR3 is TGTGCCAGCAGCTTAGTTCCCCCCGTGCAGGGTGAAAACTATGGCTACACCTTC.

Regarding this clone: Other DNA variants within this sample encode the same CDR3. The V gene is TRBV2, the J gene TRBJ2-3, with TRBD2 matching 9 bases. This CDR3 is 15 amino acids long. Trimming removed 2 bases from V and 0 bases from J; junction bases left unmatched: 0. Germline CDR1 and CDR2: SNHLY and FYNNEI. This CDR3 reads CASSETSGSTDTQYF. DNA for the CDR3: TGTGCCAGCAGTGAAACTAGCGGGAGCACAGATACGCAGTATTTT.

This clone was found once. The V call is TRBV6-5, the J call TRBJ2-2; D gene uncertain. Germline V gene lookup returns CDR1 MNHEY and CDR2 SVGAGI. There are 13 residues in the CDR3. Trimming removed 5 bases at V and 6 bases at J, with 10 bases between. The CDR3 DNA sequence: TGTGCCAGCAGTCAGAGCAACGCCGGGGAGCTGTTTTTT. Protein: CASSQSNAGELFF.

The V gene is TRBV7-2, the J gene TRBJ2-7, with 8 nucleotides matching TRBD1. This CDR3 has 14 amino acids. Germline V lookup: CDR1 SGHTA, CDR2 FQGNSA. V was pared by 1 base and J by 4 bases, with 3 bases of the junction left unmatched. Here the CDR3 reads CASSLGQGMYEQYF. CDR3 DNA sequence: TGTGCCAGCAGCTTAGGACAGGGGATGTACGAGCAGTACTTC.

The CDR3 region is CASSLTSGRADEQYF. CDR3 bases: TGTGCCAGTAGTCTGACTAGCGGGAGGGCTGACGAGCAGTACTTC. The chain recombines TRBV19 with TRBJ2-7; 14 bases align to TRBD2. V trimming: 5 bases; J trimming: 5 bases; junction bases outside the gene matches: 5. Per the germline V gene, CDR1 is LNHDA and CDR2 is SQIVND (reference sequence). The CDR3 runs 15 residues.

V is TRBV7-9 and J is TRBJ2-3; TRBD1 or TRBD2 may be the D gene (5 bases each). CDR3 length equals 13 residues. With 0 bases removed from V and 6 bases from J, the gap between germline ends came to 7 bases. Germline V gives CDR1 SEHNR, CDR2 FQNEAQ (reference sequence). CDR3 coding DNA: TGTGCCAGCAGCTTAGCAGGGGACGATACGCAGTATTTT. Its protein product is CASSLAGDDTQYF.

The genes are TRBV5-6 and TRBJ1-3, with D possibly TRBD1 on 5 matching bases. This CDR3 contains 17 residues. Deletions cut 4 bases from V and 1 base from J, with 18 bases between. The V gene's germline CDR1 is SGHDT and CDR2 YYEEEE. CDR3 coding DNA: TGTGCCAGCAGCGTGACAGTTTTCCTGACGTCTGGAAACACCATATATTTT. It translates to CASSVTVFLTSGNTIYF. Variable domain in full (rest from reference TRBV5-6 and TRBJ1-3): DAGVTQSPTHLIKTRGQQVTLRCSPKSGHDTVSWYQQALGQGPQFIFQYYEEEERQRGNFPDRFSGHQFPNYSSELNVNALLLGDSALYLCASSVTVFLTSGNTIYFGEGSWLTVV.

This sequence joins TRBV19 and TRBJ2-1; 7 bases map to TRBD1. CDR1 LNHDA and CDR2 SQIVND come from the germline V gene (reference sequence). Trimming at V came to 3 bases and at J to 9 bases, leaving 11 bases not matched to a gene. CDR3 length: 15 amino acids. The CDR3 region is CASSIVPNRQGEQFF. CDR3 bases: TGTGCCAGTAGTATTGTGCCTAACAGACAGGGTGAGCAGTTCTTC.

V is TRBV28 and J is TRBJ2-7; the D is unclear. Germline V gives CDR1 MDHEN, CDR2 SYDVKM. The CDR3 runs 11 residues. V was cut by 10 bases and J by 1 base, with 8 bases left in between. CDR3 DNA: TGTGCCACACAGACATCCTACGAGCAGTACTTC. It specifies CATQTSYEQYF.

V usage is TRBV28 and J usage is TRBJ2-7; D is possibly TRBD1 (5 bases). The ends were cut back, 5 bases at V and 0 bases at J, with 14 bases in the middle. In germline, CDR1 is MDHEN, CDR2 SYDVKM. CDR3 length equals 15 residues. The CDR3 DNA follows: TGTGCCAGCAGTGGATCGGACACCAGCTCCTACGAGCAGTACTTC. Encoded protein: CASSGSDTSSYEQYF. Based on the CDR3 plus reference TRBV28 and TRBJ2-7, the full variable domain is DVKVTQSSRYLVKRTGEKVFLECVQDMDHENMFWYRQDPGLGLRLIYFSYDVKMKEKGDIPEGYSVSREKKERFSLILESASTNQTSMYLCASSGSDTSSYEQYFGPGTRLTVT.

The chain carries TRBV6-5 and TRBJ2-1, with unresolved D. This CDR3 spans 12 amino acids. Per germline, CDR1 MNHEY and CDR2 SVGAGI. The V gene lost 10 bases and the J gene lost 4 bases, with 11 bases spanning the gap. The CDR3 DNA reads TGTGCCACAACCACAGTTTACAATGAGCAGTTCTTC. This gives the protein CATTTVYNEQFF.